This T cell receptor (beta chain) was profiled in a study of T cell repertoires in cytomegalovirus infection. At the level of the study: The authors used CMV epitopes that were HLA-C-restricted (recently identified) and HLA-B-restricted (well studied). Shared public TCR beta signatures pointed to both CMV infection and a matching HLA type. General study findings and limits: Predominance within the ex vivo response was attributable to HLA-C-restricted CMV-specific TCR beta clonotypes.

TCRdb re-derived calls from the reads in MiXCR, one entry per CDR3 protein. The sample records roughly 570,000 distinct CDR3 sequences, around 40% being singletons. Concerning this clonotype itself: Antigen: not known.

The CDR3 is 14 residues long. In germline, CDR1 is MGHRA, CDR2 YSYEKL. Deletions cut 2 bases from V and 4 bases from J, with 11 bases between. This sequence originates from a human donor in good health (CMV status not recorded). Some clones in this sample may be carry-over from other donors' samples. Sample: cultured PBMCs, taken from culture after CMV antigen stimulation. V usage is TRBV4-1 and J usage is TRBJ1-1, with TRBD1 as a possible D gene (5 bases). The CDR3 loop is CASSQPGFGTEAFF. In DNA form, the CDR3 reads TGCGCCAGCAGCCAACCAGGGTTCGGCACTGAAGCTTTCTTT.